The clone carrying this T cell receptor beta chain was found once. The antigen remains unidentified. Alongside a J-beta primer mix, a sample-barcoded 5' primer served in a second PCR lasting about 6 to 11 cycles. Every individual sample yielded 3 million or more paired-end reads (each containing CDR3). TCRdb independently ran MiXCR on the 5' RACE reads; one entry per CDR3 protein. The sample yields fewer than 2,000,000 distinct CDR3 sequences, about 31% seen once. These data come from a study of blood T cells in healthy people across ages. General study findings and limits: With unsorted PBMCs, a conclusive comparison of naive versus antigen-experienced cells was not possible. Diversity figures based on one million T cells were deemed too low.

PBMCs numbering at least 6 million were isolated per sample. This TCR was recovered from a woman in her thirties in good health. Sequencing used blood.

The DNA of the CDR3 is TGTGCCAGCAGCTTAGAGGGGACACGGACTTCTCATGGCTACACCTTC. Its translation is CASSLEGTRTSHGYTF. This chain joins TRBV11-2 and TRBJ1-2; tentative D call: TRBD1 (6 bases). CDR1 and CDR2 from the germline V gene are SGHAT and FQNNGV. The CDR3 contains 16 residues. V was cut by 0 bases and J by 6 bases, with 17 bases left in between.